Listed here are 9 T cell receptor beta chains from one sample, sequenced in a study of T cells in localized non-small cell lung cancer. Some clones are missing from TCRdb's copy, which holds only in-frame ones; the method was immunoSEQ multiplex PCR. The table includes tens of thousands of clones, 70% to 90% detected once. The material sequenced was peripheral blood, taken before any cancer treatment. The receptor set was obtained from a male donor older than 55 with stage I lung adenocarcinoma.

This chain links TRBV18 with TRBJ1-5; no definite D call. The CDR3 is 16 amino acids. CDR1 is KGHSH, CDR2 LQKENI, per germline. Deletions cut 3 bases from V and 0 bases from J, with 12 bases between. This CDR3 is CASSPGSVYSNQPQHF. The DNA for the CDR3 is TGTGCCAGCTCACCCGGCTCGGTCTATAGCAATCAGCCCCAGCATTTT.

This chain connects TRBV7-2 to TRBJ1-2; possibly TRBD1 for D (5 bases). CDR3 length: 14 residues. V lost 5 bases and J 3 bases, leaving 13 bases between the germline ends. CDR1 is SGHTA and CDR2 is FQGNSA in the germline V gene. The CDR3, as DNA: TGTGCCAGCAGCCTAACTCCGACAGACTATGGCTACACCTTC. It translates to CASSLTPTDYGYTF. The full variable domain, its missing parts supplied by reference TRBV7-2 and TRBJ1-2, is GAGVSQSPSNKVTEKGKDVELRCDPISGHTALYWYRQSLGQGLEFLIYFQGNSAPDKSGLPSDRFSAERTGGSVSTLTIQRTQQEDSAVYLCASSLTPTDYGYTFGSGTRLTVV.

In DNA form, the CDR3 reads TGTGCCAGCAGCTTAGTGCAGGGTGTCTACGAGCAGTACTTC. Translated: CASSLVQGVYEQYF. The chain carries TRBV7-2 and TRBJ2-7, with D possibly matching TRBD1 (5 bases). The CDR3 length is 14 residues. Germline values: CDR1 SGHTA, CDR2 FQGNSA. V was trimmed by 1 base and J by 3 bases, leaving 10 bases between them.

The chain joins TRBV30 to TRBJ1-5; D is undetermined. This CDR3 region has 15 residues. CDR1 GTSNPN and CDR2 SVGIG come from the germline V gene (reference sequence). Trimming took off 7 bases at V and 2 bases at J, with 18 bases between the two ends. CDR3 coding DNA: TGTGCCTCCGGAGGTGGGTTCGGGGGCAATCAGCCCCAGCATTTT. Encoded protein: CASGGGFGGNQPQHF.

The CDR3 spells CASSLGRYNEQFF. The CDR3 region has the DNA TGTGCCAGCAGCTTAGGACGGTACAATGAGCAGTTCTTC. This chain connects TRBV7-2 to TRBJ2-1, with unresolved D. Germline loops: CDR1 SGHTA, CDR2 FQGNSA. The CDR3 covers 13 residues. Trimming cost V 1 base and J 4 bases, with 5 bases left between them.

The chain combines TRBV28 with TRBJ1-5; 7 positions match TRBD1. Per the germline V gene, CDR1 is MDHEN and CDR2 is SYDVKM. Trimming cost V 3 bases and J 10 bases; bases outside gene matches: 9. The CDR3 is 14 residues long. The CDR3 protein is CASSLGTVDGPQHF. Here the CDR3 DNA reads TGTGCCAGCAGTTTGGGGACAGTCGACGGACCCCAGCATTTT. Drawing the rest from reference TRBV28 and TRBJ1-5, the complete variable domain is DVKVTQSSRYLVKRTGEKVFLECVQDMDHENMFWYRQDPGLGLRLIYFSYDVKMKEKGDIPEGYSVSREKKERFSLILESASTNQTSMYLCASSLGTVDGPQHFGDGTRLSIL.

This chain joins TRBV25-1 and TRBJ1-6; D gene unclear. The CDR3 contains 12 residues. V dropped 4 bases and J dropped 7 bases, with 5 bases sitting between them. Per the germline V gene, CDR1 is MGHDK and CDR2 is SYGVNS. The CDR3 DNA follows: TGTGCCAGCAGTGGCCTCAATTCACCCCTCCACTTT. Translation: CASSGLNSPLHF.

This chain uses TRBV10-2 with TRBJ1-1; no reliable D call. This CDR3 is 14 amino acids long. CDR1 and CDR2 (germline): WSHSY, SAAADI. V lost 3 bases and J 1 base, leaving 9 bases between the germline ends. The CDR3 sequence is CASSENPGNTEAFF. CDR3 DNA sequence: TGCGCCAGCAGTGAAAATCCCGGGAACACTGAAGCTTTCTTT.

This clone has only a few counts. The chain is built from TRBV10-1 and TRBJ2-7; 7 bases map to TRBD2. With 3 bases clipped from V and 3 bases from J, the junction kept 2 bases outside the gene matches. Germline V gives CDR1 WNHNN, CDR2 SYGVQD (reference sequence). This CDR3 is 13 amino acids long. The CDR3 region is CASSDPSGYEQYF. The CDR3 coding sequence is TGCGCCAGCAGTGATCCTAGCGGCTACGAGCAGTACTTC.